This entry features one T cell receptor beta chain sequence. In its sample, this clonotype was seen a few times. What antigen it recognizes has not been identified. No qualities accompany the bases; no much larger clone lies one base away. Its CDR3 holds 13 amino acids, cysteine through phenylalanine. Just CDR3 DNA is preserved here, 39 bases in frame from base 1. V is shortened by 1 base, J by 6 bases, and the region joining them spans 13 bases. Reading the germline V gene gives CDR1 SQVTM and CDR2 ANQGSEA. Libraries were constructed by RT-PCR. Sequencing took place on a NextSeq 550. Using fastp at Q25 and MiXCR, TCRdb reprocessed the public reads and kept productive beta chains. Here each entry gathers all rows of one CDR3 protein and keeps the most common genes and DNA. The sample table records hundreds of thousands of distinct CDR3 sequences; 16% of these occur just once. In total, the top ten clones hold roughly 7% of the sample.

These data are taken from a study of patients and donors after allogeneic stem cell transplantation (TCRdb year 2020). Recombination joined TRBV29-1 with TRBJ2-7; a tentative D call is TRBD1 (6 bases match). The sequencing input was blood, either unsorted or a sorted T cell fraction (not recorded which). The sequence was collected from a human donor who was either an allogeneic HSCT recipient or a stem cell or donor lymphocyte infusion donor (not recorded which). It is not recorded whose cells these are; they may come from a transplant donor. The nucleotide sequence reads TGCAGCGTTGAAGTCATACAGGGCTCCGAGCAGTACTTC. Its protein is CSVEVIQGSEQYF.